The following is a T cell receptor beta chain sequence with its context. Its target is not known. This entry is derived from a study of CD8+ T cells in alopecia areata. Both CD4+ and CD8+ T cells were separated by sorting PBMCs. Study findings and constraints: Relative to normal scalp, lesional scalp, especially alopecia totalis/universalis, showed higher clonality. Patients shared TCRs less clearly than mice did, possibly for HLA-related reasons. Alphabeta T cells residing in normal skin are also sequenced in scalp samples.

From germline, CDR1 is SGHTS and CDR2 YDEGEE. The CDR3 loop spans 14 amino acids. The V segment lost 4 bases and the J segment 2 bases; nucleotides outside the gene matches: 4. Following extraction, RNA underwent reverse transcription to cDNA, which served as the sequencing template. Here immunoSEQ multiplex PCR was the method, and the copy in TCRdb shows in-frame clones only, minus some. The data show a few hundred thousand clones, about 56% seen once. The clonotype originates from a human donor in good health. The sample was CD8+ T cells sorted from blood. The rearrangement joins TRBV5-8 to TRBJ2-5; 8 bases align to TRBD1. CDR3 coding DNA: TGTGCCAGCAGCCACCGGGACAGGCAAGAGACCCAGTACTTC. This codes for CASSHRDRQETQYF.